The 22 T cell receptor beta chains below come from one sample, sequenced in a study of beta chain features in type 1 diabetes. The investigators reverse transcribed all of the isolated RNA, so they sequenced expressed TCRB transcripts. Sequenced by immunoSEQ multiplex PCR; TCRdb stores in-frame clones only, minus some. The sample lists about 900,000 clones, roughly 15% seen once, with 0.02% to 0.025% in the top ten. The sequenced material came from naive CD4+ T cells from blood. The receptors come from a woman under 30 in good health.

On this clone: Within the sample, other DNA sequences also encode this same CDR3. The chain joins TRBV28 to TRBJ1-5; 10 bases agree with TRBD1. The CDR3 has 14 amino acids. Losses at the gene ends were 5 bases for V and 4 bases for J; bases not matched to a gene: 2. Germline V lookup: CDR1 MDHEN, CDR2 SYDVKM. Here the CDR3 DNA reads TGTGCCAGCAGTCCGGGACAGGGGAATCAGCCCCAGCATTTT. This encodes CASSPGQGNQPQHF.

V gene TRBV11-1 combines with J gene TRBJ2-1, with TRBD1 identical over 8 bases. With 5 bases clipped from V and 4 bases from J, the junction kept 7 bases outside the gene matches. Germline V gene sequence: CDR1 SGHAT, CDR2 FQDESV (reference sequence). The CDR3 length is 15 residues. CDR3 in DNA: TGTGCCAGCAGCAAGGACAGGGTAAGGTACAATGAGCAGTTCTTC. It is translated as CASSKDRVRYNEQFF.

This clone was recorded a few times. The gene calls are TRBV7-7 and TRBJ2-1, with TRBD2 matching 10 bases. Germline loops: CDR1 SSHAT, CDR2 FNYEAQ (reference sequence). CDR3 length: 13 residues. The CDR3 region is CASASGSGAEQFF. The CDR3 nucleotides are TGTGCTAGCGCTAGCGGGAGTGGTGCGGAGCAGTTCTTC. Looking up the rest from reference TRBV7-7 and TRBJ2-1 gives the full variable domain: GAGVSQSPRYKVTKRGQDVTLRCDPISSHATLYWYQQALGQGPEFLTYFNYEAQPDKSGLPSDRFSAERPEGSISTLTIQRTEQRDSAMYRCASASGSGAEQFFGPGTRLTVL.

This clone showed up just a few times. The chain combines TRBV18 with TRBJ2-1; 9 bases are a match to TRBD2. This CDR3 has 19 amino acids. J lost 0 bases, V lost 0 bases, and 9 bases had no gene match. Germline CDR1 reads KGHSH; CDR2 reads LQKENI. Here the CDR3 reads CASSPPGLALDSSYNEQFF. The CDR3 DNA sequence: TGTGCCAGCTCACCACCGGGACTAGCTTTAGACAGCTCCTACAATGAGCAGTTCTTC.

The J gene is TRBJ1-2, the V gene TRBV7-9, with TRBD1 identical over 7 bases. After removal of 8 bases from V and 2 bases from J, the junction contained 14 bases not matched to a gene. Germline CDR1 and CDR2: SEHNR and FQNEAQ (reference sequence). CDR3 length: 16 amino acids. DNA of the CDR3: TGTGCCAGCGTACTCCCCGGGACAGAGAACAACTATGGCTACACCTTC. Its protein product is CASVLPGTENNYGYTF.

The chain links TRBV2 to TRBJ2-5; D not certain. The V end was cut by 4 bases, the J end by 4 bases, with 13 bases between. CDR1 is SNHLY and CDR2 is FYNNEI in the germline V gene. CDR3 length: 14 residues. The CDR3 loop is CASSARLGLETQYF. The DNA of the CDR3 is TGTGCCAGCAGTGCGCGTCTAGGTTTAGAGACCCAGTACTTC.

This clone was recorded a few times. The CDR3: CASSFGLAKSYEQYF. CDR3 nucleotides: TGCGCCAGCAGCTTCGGACTAGCGAAGAGCTACGAGCAGTACTTC. The rearrangement uses TRBV5-1 and TRBJ2-7; TRBD2 matches at 9 bases. This CDR3 is built from 15 residues. Unmatched junction bases numbered 6, after V lost 2 bases and J lost 3 bases. Per the germline V gene, CDR1 is SGHRS and CDR2 is YFSETQ. Variable domain in full (rest from reference TRBV5-1 and TRBJ2-7): KAGVTQTPRYLIKTRGQQVTLSCSPISGHRSVSWYQQTPGQGLQFLFEYFSETQRNKGNFPGRFSGRQFSNSRSEMNVSTLELGDSALYLCASSFGLAKSYEQYFGPGTRLTVT.

This chain links TRBV28 with TRBJ1-4; D gene uncertain. The CDR3 totals 14 residues. V was pared by 3 bases and J by 3 bases, with 8 bases between. Germline CDR1 and CDR2: MDHEN and SYDVKM. The CDR3 region is CASSFVRANEKLFF. The DNA for the CDR3 is TGTGCCAGCAGTTTTGTGAGGGCTAATGAAAAACTGTTTTTT. Full variable domain (rest looked up from reference TRBV28 and TRBJ1-4): DVKVTQSSRYLVKRTGEKVFLECVQDMDHENMFWYRQDPGLGLRLIYFSYDVKMKEKGDIPEGYSVSREKKERFSLILESASTNQTSMYLCASSFVRANEKLFFGSGTQLSVL.

This chain connects TRBV4-3 to TRBJ2-7; 14 nucleotides match TRBD2. The germline V gene has CDR1 LGHNA and CDR2 YSLEER. V shed 1 base, J shed 4 bases, and the junction held 0 bases outside the gene matches. The CDR3 sequence is 15 residues long. The CDR3 loop reads CASSQGTSGRYEQYF. In nucleotides, the CDR3 is TGCGCCAGCAGCCAAGGGACTAGCGGGAGGTACGAGCAGTACTTC.

This clone turned up a few times. This chain joins TRBV4-3 and TRBJ2-7; perhaps TRBD2 as D (6 bases). This CDR3 is built from 15 residues. V was trimmed by 0 bases and J by 1 base, leaving 10 bases between them. Germline assignment: CDR1 LGHNA and CDR2 YSLEER. In DNA, the CDR3 is TGCGCCAGCAGCCAAGATCATGCGGGATCCTACGAGCAGTACTTC. Protein: CASSQDHAGSYEQYF.

This clone was counted only a few times. V and J are TRBV5-4 and TRBJ2-7, with D uncertain. Germline values: CDR1 SGHNT, CDR2 YYREEE (reference sequence). V was pared by 0 bases and J by 3 bases, with 7 bases between. The CDR3 is made up of 13 amino acids. As DNA, the CDR3 is TGTGCCAGCAGCTTGGACACTCGCTACGAGCAGTACTTC. As protein: CASSLDTRYEQYF.

This clone has a handful of counts. The chain has TRBV7-9 and TRBJ2-4; 10 nucleotides align to TRBD1. The trim removed 5 bases at V and 0 bases at J, leaving 7 bases unmatched. This CDR3 region has 17 residues. From germline, CDR1 is SEHNR and CDR2 FQNEAQ (reference sequence). CDR3 nucleotides: TGTGCCAGCAGCGCGGGACAGGGGATGCGAGCCAAAAACATTCAGTACTTC. This sequence encodes CASSAGQGMRAKNIQYF.

Remarks on this clone: A much larger clonotype is one base distant, so this may be a read error. The same CDR3 arises from other DNA sequences in this sample as well. The genes are TRBV6-5 and TRBJ2-7; D not resolved. The CDR3 loop spans 11 amino acids. Germline-derived CDR1 and CDR2 are MNHEY and SVGAGI. Trimming shortened V by 4 bases and J by 2 bases, and 3 bases separated the two germline ends. CDR3 nucleotide sequence: TGTGCCAGCAGTTCCACCTACGAGCAGTACTTC. It translates to CASSSTYEQYF.

This clone was recorded a few times. V and J are TRBV11-2 and TRBJ2-7, with D perhaps TRBD2 (7 bases). This CDR3 region has 14 residues. Trimming removed 7 bases from V and 5 bases from J, with 18 bases in between. From germline, CDR1 is SGHAT and CDR2 FQNNGV. CDR3 residues: CASIKQGGGHEQYF. As DNA, the CDR3 is TGTGCCAGCATCAAACAAGGGGGGGGCCACGAGCAGTACTTC.

Comments on this clone: One end of the junction varies from germline; a read error may be responsible. The chain uses TRBV7-9 and TRBJ2-7; 9 nucleotides align to TRBD1. Per germline, CDR1 SEHNR and CDR2 FQNEAQ (reference sequence). The CDR3 contains 12 residues. In DNA form, the CDR3 reads TGTGCCAGCAGCTTAGGGGACAGGGACCGCGGCTTC. This gives the protein CASSLGDRDRGF. Complete variable domain (other parts from reference TRBV7-9 and TRBJ2-7): DTGVSQNPRHKITKRGQNVTFRCDPISEHNRLYWYRQTLGQGPEFLTYFQNEAQLEKSRLLSDRFSAERPKGSFSTLEIQRTEQGDSAMYLCASSLGDRDRGFGPGTRLTVT.

This clone turned up a few times. The rearrangement joins TRBV7-2 to TRBJ2-7, with 12 bases fitting TRBD2. Trimming removed 2 bases from V and 6 bases from J; junction bases left unmatched: 14. The CDR3 covers 18 residues. Germline-derived CDR1 and CDR2 are SGHTA and FQGNSA. This chain's CDR3 is CASSLMILTSGRSVEQYF. DNA of the CDR3: TGTGCCAGCAGCTTAATGATTTTGACTAGCGGGAGATCGGTCGAGCAGTACTTC.

The V gene is TRBV27, the J gene TRBJ2-7; perhaps TRBD1 as D (5 bases). Germline-derived CDR1 and CDR2 are MNHEY and SMNVEV (reference sequence). This CDR3 is built from 15 residues. V lost 5 bases to trimming and J lost 6 bases, with 20 bases between them. CDR3 nucleotides: TGTGCCAGCAGTAGAGACAGTTCCCCTAGAGGCGAGCAGTACTTC. It is translated as CASSRDSSPRGEQYF.

V usage is TRBV4-3 and J usage is TRBJ1-3; D remains ambiguous. Between the trimmed V and J ends, which lost 0 bases and 4 bases, there was a span of 4 bases. This CDR3 has 13 amino acids. The V gene's germline CDR1 is LGHNA and CDR2 YSLEER. DNA of the CDR3: TGCGCCAGCAGCCAAGATTTAGGAAACACCATATATTTT. It translates to CASSQDLGNTIYF.

V usage is TRBV2 and J usage is TRBJ2-1; TRBD2 matches 7 bases. V lost 7 bases to trimming and J lost 8 bases; unmatched junction nucleotides: 14. Per the germline V gene, CDR1 is SNHLY and CDR2 is FYNNEI. CDR3 length: 15 amino acids. CDR3 sequence (DNA): TGTGCCAGCACGGTGGGGGTTCAGCGGGAATATGAGCAGTTCTTC. This translates into CASTVGVQREYEQFF.

This clone occurred a few times. In nucleotides, the CDR3 is TGTGCCAGCAGCTTGGGGGTTACCGGGGAGCTGTTTTTT. Encoded protein: CASSLGVTGELFF. This rearrangement joins TRBV4-2 to TRBJ2-2; tentatively, D is TRBD1 or TRBD2 (5 bases each). The germline V gene has CDR1 LGHNA and CDR2 YNFKEQ. This CDR3 contains 13 residues. V shed 5 bases and J shed 5 bases, with 9 bases lying between them.

This clone was observed a handful of times. The chain recombines TRBV19 with TRBJ2-2; 8 bases fit TRBD1. V was pared by 0 bases and J by 5 bases, with 2 bases of the junction left unmatched. This CDR3 contains 15 residues. Germline-derived CDR1 and CDR2 are LNHDA and SQIVND (reference sequence). This CDR3 is CASSIDGQGTGELFF. The CDR3 region has the DNA TGTGCCAGTAGTATAGATGGACAGGGTACCGGGGAGCTGTTTTTT.

The chain combines TRBV7-2 with TRBJ2-5, with D possibly matching TRBD1 (5 bases). CDR1 and CDR2 from the germline V gene are SGHTA and FQGNSA. The ends were cut back, 5 bases at V and 1 base at J, with 14 bases in the middle. The CDR3 spans 15 residues. CDR3 in DNA: TGTGCCAGCAGCCCTTACCAAACAGGCCAAGAGACCCAGTACTTC. Protein product: CASSPYQTGQETQYF.